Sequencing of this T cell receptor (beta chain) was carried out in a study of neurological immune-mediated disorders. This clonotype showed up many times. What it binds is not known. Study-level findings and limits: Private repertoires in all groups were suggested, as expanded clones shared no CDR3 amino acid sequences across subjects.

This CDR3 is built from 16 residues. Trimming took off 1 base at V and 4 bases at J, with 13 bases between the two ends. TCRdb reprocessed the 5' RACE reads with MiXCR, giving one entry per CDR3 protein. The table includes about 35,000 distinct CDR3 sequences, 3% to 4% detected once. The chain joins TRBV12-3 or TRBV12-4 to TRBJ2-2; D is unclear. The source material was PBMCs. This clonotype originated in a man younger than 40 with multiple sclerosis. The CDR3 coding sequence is TGTGCCAGCAGTTTAGTCCCTAGTGGTACCACCGGGGAGCTGTTTTTT. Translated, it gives CASSLVPSGTTGELFF.